This T cell receptor beta chain emerged from a study of CXCR3-negative and CXCR3-positive naive CD8 T cells. Study results and limitations: The TRBV-TRBJ usage of naive CXCR3-negative and CXCR3-positive cells was similar, but that of memory cells differed. Expression of CXCR3 was partially reduced after cryopreservation, and fresh PBMCs were used in most assays. For memory CD8+ cells diversity was much lower, but both naive subsets had comparably high diversity. CXCR3-positive naive cells carried more hydrophobic TRB CDR3s than CXCR3-negative naive cells did.

TRB cDNA was prepared as libraries by UMI-labeled 5' RACE. TCRdb reprocessed the 5' RACE reads and keeps a single row for each CDR3 protein, giving no DNA. Seen in this sample are about 84,000 distinct CDR3 sequences; the ten most common clones hold 0.62%. Naive CD8+ T cells showed a CD45RO-CCR7+CD27+CD95- phenotype. To note about this clonotype: Its cognate antigen is unknown.

The sequenced material came from naive CXCR3+ CD8+ T cells from blood. The subset here: CD45RO-CCR7+CD27+CD95- naive CD8+ T cells expressing CXCR3 (TNR3+). This clonotype was sampled from a human donor in good health. Some clones in this sample may be carry-over from other donors' samples.

This CDR3 is CASSFRGGIRTDTQYF. The chain has TRBV5-1 and TRBJ2-3; with no DNA, the TCRdb D assignment of TRBD2 cannot be verified. Per germline, CDR1 SGHRS and CDR2 YFSETQ. This CDR3 is built from 16 residues.